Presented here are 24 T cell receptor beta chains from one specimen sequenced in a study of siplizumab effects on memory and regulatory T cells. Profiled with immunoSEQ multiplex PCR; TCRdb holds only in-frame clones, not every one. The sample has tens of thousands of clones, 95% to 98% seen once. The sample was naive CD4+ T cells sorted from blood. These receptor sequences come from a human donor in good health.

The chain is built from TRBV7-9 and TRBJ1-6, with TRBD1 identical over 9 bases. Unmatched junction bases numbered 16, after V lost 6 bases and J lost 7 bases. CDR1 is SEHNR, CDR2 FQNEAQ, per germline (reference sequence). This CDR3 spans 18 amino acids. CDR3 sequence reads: CASRPGNSRDRANSPLHF. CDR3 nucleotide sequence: TGTGCCAGCAGGCCGGGAAATTCGCGGGACAGGGCGAATTCACCCCTCCACTTT. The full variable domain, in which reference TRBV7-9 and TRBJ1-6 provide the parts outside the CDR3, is DTGVSQNPRHKITKRGQNVTFRCDPISEHNRLYWYRQTLGQGPEFLTYFQNEAQLEKSRLLSDRFSAERPKGSFSTLEIQRTEQGDSAMYLCASRPGNSRDRANSPLHFGNGTRLTVT.

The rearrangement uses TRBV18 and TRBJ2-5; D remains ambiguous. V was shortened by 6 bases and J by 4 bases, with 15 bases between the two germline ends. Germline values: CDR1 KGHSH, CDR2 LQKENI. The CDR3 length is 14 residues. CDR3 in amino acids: CASSPDPLGETQYF. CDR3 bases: TGTGCCAGCTCCCCGGATCCCTTGGGAGAGACCCAGTACTTC.

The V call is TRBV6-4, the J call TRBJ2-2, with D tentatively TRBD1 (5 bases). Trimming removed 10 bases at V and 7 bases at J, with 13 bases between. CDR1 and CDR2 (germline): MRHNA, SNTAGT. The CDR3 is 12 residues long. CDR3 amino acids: CATGLRIGELFF. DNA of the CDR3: TGTGCCACAGGGCTGAGAATCGGGGAGCTGTTTTTT.

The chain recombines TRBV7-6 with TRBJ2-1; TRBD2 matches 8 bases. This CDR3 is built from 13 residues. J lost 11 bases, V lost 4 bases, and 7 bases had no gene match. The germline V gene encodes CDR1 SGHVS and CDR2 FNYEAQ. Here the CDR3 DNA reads TGTGCCAGCAGCTCCTTAGCGGGGCTGAAGCAGTTCTTC. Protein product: CASSSLAGLKQFF.

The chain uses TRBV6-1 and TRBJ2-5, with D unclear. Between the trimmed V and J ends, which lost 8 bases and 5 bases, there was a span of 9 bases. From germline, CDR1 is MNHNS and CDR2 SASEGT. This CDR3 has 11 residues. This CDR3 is CASGIRETQYF. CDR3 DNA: TGTGCCAGCGGGATTCGGGAGACCCAGTACTTC.

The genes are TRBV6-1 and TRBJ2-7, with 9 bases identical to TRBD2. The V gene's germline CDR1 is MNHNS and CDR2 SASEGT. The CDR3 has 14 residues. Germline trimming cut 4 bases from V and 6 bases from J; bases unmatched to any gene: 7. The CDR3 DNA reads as TGTGCCAGCAGTGTAGCGGGAGTCATCGTCGAGCAGTACTTC. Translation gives CASSVAGVIVEQYF.

CDR3 DNA sequence: TGTGCCAGCAGCTCCGGGGCGGACTATGGCTACACCTTC. It yields the protein CASSSGADYGYTF. The V call is TRBV11-2, the J call TRBJ1-2; D possibly corresponds to TRBD1 (5 bases). This CDR3 is 13 amino acids long. V lost 4 bases to trimming and J lost 3 bases, with 9 bases between them. Germline assignment: CDR1 SGHAT and CDR2 FQNNGV.

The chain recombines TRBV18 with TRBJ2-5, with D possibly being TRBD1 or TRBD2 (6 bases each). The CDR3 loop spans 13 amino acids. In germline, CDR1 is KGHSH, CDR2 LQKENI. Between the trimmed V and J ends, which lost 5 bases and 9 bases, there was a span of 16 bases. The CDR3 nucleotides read TGTGCCAGCTCAAAGGGGGTTCCGGGGGCCCAGTACTTC. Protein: CASSKGVPGAQYF. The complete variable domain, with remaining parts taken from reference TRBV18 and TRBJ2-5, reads NAGVMQNPRHLVRRRGQEARLRCSPMKGHSHVYWYRQLPEEGLKFMVYLQKENIIDESGMPKERFSAEFPKEGPSILRIQQVVRGDSAAYFCASSKGVPGAQYFGPGTRLLVL.

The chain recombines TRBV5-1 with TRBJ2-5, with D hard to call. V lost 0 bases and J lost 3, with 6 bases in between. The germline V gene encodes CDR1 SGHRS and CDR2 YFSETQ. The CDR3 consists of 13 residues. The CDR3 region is CASSLDVKETQYF. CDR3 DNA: TGCGCCAGCAGCTTGGATGTAAAAGAGACCCAGTACTTC.

CDR3 nucleotides: TGTGCCACCGCTGTGGGAGTCACTAATGAAAAACTGTTTTTT. This translates into CATAVGVTNEKLFF. The rearrangement links TRBV2 to TRBJ1-4, with D unclear. V was clipped by 10 bases and J by 2 bases, with 14 bases between them. CDR1 and CDR2 (germline): SNHLY, FYNNEI. This CDR3 has 14 amino acids.

Here the CDR3 DNA reads TGTGCCAGCAGTTACCGACTAGCGGAACAAGAGACCCAGTACTTC. This gives the protein CASSYRLAEQETQYF. The chain is built from TRBV6-6 and TRBJ2-5; TRBD2 agrees at 9 bases. Germline CDR1 is MNHNY and CDR2 is SVGAGI (reference sequence). CDR3 length equals 15 residues. The J segment lost 2 bases and the V segment lost 2 bases, leaving 3 bases of the junction unmatched.

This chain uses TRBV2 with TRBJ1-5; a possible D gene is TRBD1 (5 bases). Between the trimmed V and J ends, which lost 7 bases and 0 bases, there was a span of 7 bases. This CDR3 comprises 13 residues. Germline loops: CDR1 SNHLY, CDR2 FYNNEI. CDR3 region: CASTRDSNQPQHF. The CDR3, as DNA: TGTGCCAGCACCAGGGATAGCAATCAGCCCCAGCATTTT.

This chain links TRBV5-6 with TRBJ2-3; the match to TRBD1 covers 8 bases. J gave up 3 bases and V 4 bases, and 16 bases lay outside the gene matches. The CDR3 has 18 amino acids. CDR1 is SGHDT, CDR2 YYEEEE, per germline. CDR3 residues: CASSDVLTGAFRTDTQYF. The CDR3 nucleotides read TGTGCCAGCAGCGACGTATTGACAGGGGCGTTTAGAACAGATACGCAGTATTTT.

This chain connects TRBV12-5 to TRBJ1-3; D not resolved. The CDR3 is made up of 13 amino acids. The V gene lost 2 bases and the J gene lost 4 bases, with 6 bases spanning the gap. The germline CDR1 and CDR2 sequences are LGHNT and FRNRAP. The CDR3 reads CASGLPTGNTIYF. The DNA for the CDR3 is TGTGCTAGTGGTTTGCCTACCGGAAACACCATATATTTT.

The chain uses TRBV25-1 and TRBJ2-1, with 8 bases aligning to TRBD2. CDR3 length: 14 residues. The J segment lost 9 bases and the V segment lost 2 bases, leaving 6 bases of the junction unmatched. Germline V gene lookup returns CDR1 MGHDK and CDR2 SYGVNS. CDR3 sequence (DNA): TGTGCCAGCAGTGAAAGCGGGAGATTAGGTGAGCAGTTCTTC. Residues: CASSESGRLGEQFF.

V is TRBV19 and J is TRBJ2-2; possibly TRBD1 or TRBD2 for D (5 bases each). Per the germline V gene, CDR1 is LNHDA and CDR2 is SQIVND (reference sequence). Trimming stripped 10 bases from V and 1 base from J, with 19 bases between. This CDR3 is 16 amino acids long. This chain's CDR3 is CAIQIRDAGNTGELFF. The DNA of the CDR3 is TGTGCCATCCAAATTCGGGACGCAGGGAACACCGGGGAGCTGTTTTTT.

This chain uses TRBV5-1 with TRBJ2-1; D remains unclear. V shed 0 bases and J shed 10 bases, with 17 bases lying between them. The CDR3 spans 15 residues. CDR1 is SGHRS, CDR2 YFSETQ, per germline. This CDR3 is CASSLGSAFLEEQFF. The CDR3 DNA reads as TGCGCCAGCAGCTTGGGGTCAGCATTTCTCGAAGAGCAGTTCTTC. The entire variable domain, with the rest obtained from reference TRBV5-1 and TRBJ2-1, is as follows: KAGVTQTPRYLIKTRGQQVTLSCSPISGHRSVSWYQQTPGQGLQFLFEYFSETQRNKGNFPGRFSGRQFSNSRSEMNVSTLELGDSALYLCASSLGSAFLEEQFFGPGTRLTVL.

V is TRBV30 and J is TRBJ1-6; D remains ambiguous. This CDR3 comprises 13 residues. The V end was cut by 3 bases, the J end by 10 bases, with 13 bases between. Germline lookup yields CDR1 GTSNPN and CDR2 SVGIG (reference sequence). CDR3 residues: CAWRFAGDSPLHF. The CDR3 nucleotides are TGTGCCTGGAGGTTTGCAGGAGACTCACCCCTCCACTTT. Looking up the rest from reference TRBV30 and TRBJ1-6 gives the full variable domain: SQTIHQWPATLVQPVGSPLSLECTVEGTSNPNLYWYRQAAGRGLQLLFYSVGIGQISSEVPQNLSASRPQDRQFILSSKKLLLSDSGFYLCAWRFAGDSPLHFGNGTRLTVT.

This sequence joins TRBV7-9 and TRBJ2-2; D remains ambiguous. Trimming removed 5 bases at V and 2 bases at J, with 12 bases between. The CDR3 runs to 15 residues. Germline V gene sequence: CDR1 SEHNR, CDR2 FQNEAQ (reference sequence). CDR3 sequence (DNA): TGTGCCAGCAGCCATTCTGGCCCTAACACCGGGGAGCTGTTTTTT. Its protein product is CASSHSGPNTGELFF.

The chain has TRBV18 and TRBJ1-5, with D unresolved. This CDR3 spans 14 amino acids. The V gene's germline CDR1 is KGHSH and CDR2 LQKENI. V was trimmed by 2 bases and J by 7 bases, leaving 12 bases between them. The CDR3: CASSPGSERQPQHF. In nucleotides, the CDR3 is TGTGCCAGCTCACCAGGCAGTGAGAGGCAGCCCCAGCATTTT.

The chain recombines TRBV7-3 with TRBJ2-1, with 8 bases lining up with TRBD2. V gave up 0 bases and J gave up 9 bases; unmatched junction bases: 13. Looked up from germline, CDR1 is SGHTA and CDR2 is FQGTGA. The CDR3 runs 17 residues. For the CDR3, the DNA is TGTGCCAGCAGCTTAACAGGGGGACTAGGGAGAAGCGGTGAGCAGTTCTTC. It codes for CASSLTGGLGRSGEQFF.

The CDR3 DNA reads TGTGCCAGCAGGGACGGGCTAGCGGCCTCCTACAATGAGCAGTTCTTC. This gives the protein CASRDGLAASYNEQFF. The genes are TRBV28 and TRBJ2-1; 7 bases are shared with TRBD2. V shed 6 bases, J shed 0 bases, and the junction held 8 bases outside the gene matches. The CDR3 has 16 residues. Germline CDR1 reads MDHEN; CDR2 reads SYDVKM.

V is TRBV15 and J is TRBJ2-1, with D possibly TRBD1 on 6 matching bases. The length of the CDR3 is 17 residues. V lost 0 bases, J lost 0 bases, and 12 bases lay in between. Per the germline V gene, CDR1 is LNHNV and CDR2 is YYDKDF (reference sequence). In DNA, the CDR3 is TGTGCCACCAGCAGAGAACAGGGTTCTAGCTCCTACAATGAGCAGTTCTTC. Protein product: CATSREQGSSSYNEQFF.

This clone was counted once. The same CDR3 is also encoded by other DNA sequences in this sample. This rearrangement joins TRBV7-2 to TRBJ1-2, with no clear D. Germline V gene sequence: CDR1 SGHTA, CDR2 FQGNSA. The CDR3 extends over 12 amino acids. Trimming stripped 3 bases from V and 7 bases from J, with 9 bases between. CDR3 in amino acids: CASSFASGGYTF. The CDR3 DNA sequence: TGTGCCAGCAGCTTCGCCTCGGGTGGCTACACCTTC.